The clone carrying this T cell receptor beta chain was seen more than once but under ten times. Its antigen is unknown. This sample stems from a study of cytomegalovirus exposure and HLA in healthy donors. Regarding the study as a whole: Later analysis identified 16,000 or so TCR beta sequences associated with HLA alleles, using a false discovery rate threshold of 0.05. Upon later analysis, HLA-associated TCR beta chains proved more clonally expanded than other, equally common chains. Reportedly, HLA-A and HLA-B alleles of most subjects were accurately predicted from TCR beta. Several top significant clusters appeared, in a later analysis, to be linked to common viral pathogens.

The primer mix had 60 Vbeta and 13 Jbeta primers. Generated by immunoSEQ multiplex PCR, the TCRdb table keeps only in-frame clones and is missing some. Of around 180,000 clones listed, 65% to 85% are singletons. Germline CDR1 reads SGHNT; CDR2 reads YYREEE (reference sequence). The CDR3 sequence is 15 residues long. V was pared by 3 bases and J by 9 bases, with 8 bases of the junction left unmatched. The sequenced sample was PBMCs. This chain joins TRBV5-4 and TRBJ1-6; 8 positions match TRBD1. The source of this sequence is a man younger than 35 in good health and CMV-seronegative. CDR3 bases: TGTGCCAGCAGCTCCCGGACAGGGATAGGTTCACCCCTCCACTTT. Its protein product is CASSSRTGIGSPLHF.